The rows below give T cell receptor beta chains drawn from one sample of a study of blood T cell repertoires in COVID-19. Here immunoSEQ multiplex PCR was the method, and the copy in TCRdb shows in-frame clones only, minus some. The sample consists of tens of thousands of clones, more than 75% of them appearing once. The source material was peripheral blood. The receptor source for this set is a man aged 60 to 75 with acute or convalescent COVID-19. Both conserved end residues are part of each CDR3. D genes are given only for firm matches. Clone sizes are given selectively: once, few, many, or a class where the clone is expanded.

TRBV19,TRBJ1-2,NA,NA,CASTPGRQQSSYGYTF,TGTGCCAGTACCCCAGGTCGACAGCAATCATCCTATGGCTACACCTTC
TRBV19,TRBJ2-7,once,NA,CASSTDGVYEQYF,TGTGCCAGTAGTACGGACGGGGTGTACGAGCAGTACTTC
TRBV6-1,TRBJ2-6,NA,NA,CASSDQGRHSGANVLTF,TGTGCCAGCAGTGACCAGGGTCGGCACTCTGGGGCCAACGTCCTGACTTTC
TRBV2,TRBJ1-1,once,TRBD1,CASRPGQGAYEAFF,TGTGCCAGCAGACCCGGACAGGGGGCATATGAAGCTTTCTTT
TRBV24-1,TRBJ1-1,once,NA,CALLSAGCILAFF,TGTGCACTCCTGTCGGCAGGGTGTATTCTGGCTTTCTTT
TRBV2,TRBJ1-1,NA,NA,CASSRGWDTEAFF,TGTGCCAGCAGTCGGGGGTGGGACACTGAAGCTTTCTTT
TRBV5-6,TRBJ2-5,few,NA,CASSFGDNAIVQETQYF,TGTGCCAGCAGCTTTGGGGACAACGCTATCGTCCAAGAGACCCAGTACTTC
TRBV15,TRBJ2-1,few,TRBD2,CATSGGYNEQFF,TGTGCCACCTCCGGGGGGTACAATGAGCAGTTCTTC
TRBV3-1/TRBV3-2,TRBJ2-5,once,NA,CASSQDTGGRETQYF,TGTGCCAGCAGCCAAGATACGGGGGGCAGAGAGACCCAGTACTTC
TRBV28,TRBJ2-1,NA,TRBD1,CASLRGQRPYNEQFF,TGTGCCAGCTTGAGGGGACAGCGCCCATACAATGAGCAGTTCTTC
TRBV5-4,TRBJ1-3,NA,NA,CASSAVSGNTIYF,TGTGCCAGCAGCGCGGTCTCTGGAAACACCATATATTTT
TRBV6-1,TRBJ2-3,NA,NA,CASSEVAQGMQYF,TGTGCCAGCAGTGAAGTAGCGCAGGGGATGCAGTATTTT
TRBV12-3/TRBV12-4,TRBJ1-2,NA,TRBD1,CASSTRGLGYTF,TGTGCCAGCAGCACCAGGGGGCTTGGCTACACCTTC
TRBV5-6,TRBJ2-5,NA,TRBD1,CASSFGTEETQYF,TGTGCCAGCAGCTTTGGGACAGAAGAGACCCAGTACTTC
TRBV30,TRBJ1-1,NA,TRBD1,CAWTTGGLDTEAFF,TGTGCCTGGACAACAGGGGGATTAGACACTGAAGCTTTCTTT
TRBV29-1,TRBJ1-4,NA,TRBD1,CSVGQGTEKLFF,TGCAGCGTAGGACAGGGGACGGAAAAACTGTTTTTT
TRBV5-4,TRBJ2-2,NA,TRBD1,CASRTGTGANTGELFF,TGTGCCAGCAGAACCGGGACAGGGGCGAACACCGGGGAGCTGTTTTTT
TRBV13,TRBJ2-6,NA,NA,CASSLGRTDPSGANVLTF,TGTGCCAGCAGCTTAGGGAGGACAGACCCCTCTGGGGCCAACGTCCTGACTTTC
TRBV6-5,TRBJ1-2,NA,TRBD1,CASTTGAILNYGYTF,TGTGCCAGCACAACAGGGGCCATCCTTAACTATGGCTACACCTTC
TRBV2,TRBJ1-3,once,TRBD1,CASSQDRVSSGNTIYF,TGTGCCAGCAGTCAGGACAGGGTTAGCTCTGGAAACACCATATATTTT
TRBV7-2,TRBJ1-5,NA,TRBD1,CASSSDRINQPQHF,TGTGCCAGCAGCTCGGACAGGATTAATCAGCCCCAGCATTTT
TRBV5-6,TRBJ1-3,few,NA,CASSGIGSTGNTIYF,TGTGCCAGCAGCGGTATCGGTAGTACTGGAAACACCATATATTTT
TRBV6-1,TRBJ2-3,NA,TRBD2,CASSETGGPPDTQYF,TGTGCCAGCAGTGAAACGGGGGGGCCCCCAGATACGCAGTATTTT
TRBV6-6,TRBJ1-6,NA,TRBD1,CASSTGTGYNSPLHF,TGTGCCAGCAGTACCGGGACAGGGTATAATTCACCCCTCCACTTT
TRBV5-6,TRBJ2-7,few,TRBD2,CASSLPGASGGEQYF,TGTGCCAGCAGCTTACCCGGGGCTAGCGGGGGGGAGCAGTACTTC
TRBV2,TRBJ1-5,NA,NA,CASSEVRGIQPQHF,TGTGCCAGCAGTGAAGTACGGGGGATTCAGCCCCAGCATTTT
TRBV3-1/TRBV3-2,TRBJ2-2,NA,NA,CASHDGGPGELFF,TGTGCCAGCCATGACGGGGGGCCCGGGGAGCTGTTTTTT
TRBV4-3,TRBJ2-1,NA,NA,CASSQGGQTTYNEQFF,TGCGCCAGCAGCCAGGGGGGACAGACCACCTACAATGAGCAGTTCTTC
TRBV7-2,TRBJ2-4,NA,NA,CASSLGVGRARAKNIQYF,TGTGCCAGCAGCTTAGGGGTGGGCAGGGCGAGGGCCAAAAACATTCAGTACTTC
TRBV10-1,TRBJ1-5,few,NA,CASRDSDSNQPQHF,TGCGCCAGCAGGGACAGTGATAGCAATCAGCCCCAGCATTTT
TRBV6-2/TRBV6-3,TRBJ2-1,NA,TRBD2,CASSYLGGYLSDEQFF,TGTGCCAGCAGTTACTTGGGGGGGTACCTTAGTGATGAGCAGTTCTTC
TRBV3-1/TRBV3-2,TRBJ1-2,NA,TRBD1,CASSPGQDYGYTF,TGTGCCAGCAGCCCCGGACAGGACTATGGCTACACCTTC
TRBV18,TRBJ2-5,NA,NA,CASSLGTVQETQYF,TGTGCCAGCTCACTAGGGACTGTTCAAGAGACCCAGTACTTC
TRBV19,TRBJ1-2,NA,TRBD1,CASTLQGSYGYTF,TGTGCCAGTACCCTACAGGGGTCCTATGGCTACACCTTC
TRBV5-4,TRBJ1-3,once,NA,CASSFGTGNTIYF,TGTGCCAGCAGCTTCGGGACAGGAAACACCATATATTTT
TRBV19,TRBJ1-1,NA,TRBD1,CASRDRAGEAFF,TGTGCCAGTAGGGACAGGGCCGGTGAAGCTTTCTTT
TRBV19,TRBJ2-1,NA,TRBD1,CASGPGQGYNEQFF,TGTGCCAGCGGGCCGGGACAGGGCTACAATGAGCAGTTCTTC
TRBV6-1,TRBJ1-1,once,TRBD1,CASSDTGGSIEAFF,TGTGCCAGCAGTGACACAGGGGGCTCTATAGAAGCTTTCTTT
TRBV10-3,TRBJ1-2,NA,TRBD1,CAISDRTGGGYTF,TGTGCCATCAGTGACCGGACAGGAGGTGGCTACACCTTC
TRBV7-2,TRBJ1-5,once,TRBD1,CASSLGGRGGNQPQHF,TGTGCCAGCAGCTTAGGTGGCAGGGGGGGCAATCAGCCCCAGCATTTT
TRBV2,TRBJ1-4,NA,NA,CASSLLGANGEKLFF,TGTGCCAGCAGTCTGCTGGGGGCCAATGGTGAAAAACTGTTTTTT
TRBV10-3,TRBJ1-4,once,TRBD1,CATRQGSATNEKLFF,TGTGCCACCAGACAGGGGTCGGCAACTAATGAAAAACTGTTTTTT
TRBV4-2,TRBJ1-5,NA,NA,CASRNRVSPQHF,TGTGCCAGCCGGAACAGGGTCAGCCCCCAGCATTTT
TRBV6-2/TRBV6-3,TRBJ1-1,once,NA,CASSDSRPRSTQAFF,TGTGCCAGCAGTGACTCCCGCCCGAGATCGACTCAAGCTTTCTTT
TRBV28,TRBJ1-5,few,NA,CASRNSDRISNQPQHF,TGTGCCAGCAGGAACTCCGACAGAATTAGCAATCAGCCCCAGCATTTT
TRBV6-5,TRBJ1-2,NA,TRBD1,CASSYSYRGGYGYTF,TGTGCCAGCAGTTACTCCTACAGGGGAGGCTATGGCTACACCTTC
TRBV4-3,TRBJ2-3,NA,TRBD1,CASSQRDRTYIESTDTQYF,TGCGCCAGCAGCCAACGGGACAGGACTTACATTGAAAGCACAGATACGCAGTATTTT
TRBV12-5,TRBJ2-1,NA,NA,CASGLGKGPPGYNEQFF,TGTGCTAGTGGTTTGGGCAAAGGTCCACCGGGGTACAATGAGCAGTTCTTC
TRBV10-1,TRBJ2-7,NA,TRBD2,CASSEGLAGSYEQYF,TGCGCCAGCAGCGAGGGACTAGCGGGCTCCTACGAGCAGTACTTC
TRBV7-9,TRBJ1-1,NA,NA,CASSLGRARGTEAFF,TGTGCCAGCAGCTTAGGGAGGGCTAGGGGCACTGAAGCTTTCTTT
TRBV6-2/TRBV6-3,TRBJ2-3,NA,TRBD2,CASSYFSGRSADTQYF,TGTGCCAGCAGTTACTTCAGCGGGAGGAGCGCAGATACGCAGTATTTT